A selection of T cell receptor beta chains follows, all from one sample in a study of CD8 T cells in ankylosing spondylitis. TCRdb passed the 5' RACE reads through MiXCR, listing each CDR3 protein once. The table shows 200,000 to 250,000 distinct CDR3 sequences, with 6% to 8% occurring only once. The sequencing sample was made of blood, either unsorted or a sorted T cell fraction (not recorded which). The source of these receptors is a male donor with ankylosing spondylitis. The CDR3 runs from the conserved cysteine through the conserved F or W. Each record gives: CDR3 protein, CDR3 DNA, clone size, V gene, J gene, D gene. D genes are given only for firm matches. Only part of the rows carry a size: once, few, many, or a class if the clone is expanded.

CASSLRGGADTQYF	TGTGCCAGCAGTTTGCGGGGGGGGGCAGATACGCAGTATTTT	few	TRBV13	TRBJ2-3	TRBD2
CATLVGRAGYNEQFF	TGTGCCACCTTGGTCGGGAGGGCCGGGTACAATGAGCAGTTCTTC	-	TRBV6-2/TRBV6-3	TRBJ2-1	TRBD2
CASSFLGRGEQYF	TGTGCCAGCAGTTTCCTTGGGCGGGGCGAGCAGTACTTC	many	TRBV27	TRBJ2-7	-
CASSPDRGVFNTEAFF	TGTGCCAGCAGCCCGGACAGGGGCGTCTTCAACACTGAAGCTTTCTTT	-	TRBV25-1	TRBJ1-1	TRBD1
CASGGTANEKLFF	TGTGCCAGCGGGGGTACAGCTAATGAAAAACTGTTTTTT	many	TRBV12-3/TRBV12-4	TRBJ1-4	-
CASSGRQVGTGELFF	TGCGCCAGCAGTGGCCGACAGGTCGGCACCGGGGAGCTGTTTTTT	once	TRBV10-1	TRBJ2-2	-
CASSPREGANTGELFF	TGTGCCAGCAGCCCTCGGGAGGGGGCTAACACCGGGGAGCTGTTTTTT	many	TRBV7-9	TRBJ2-2	-
CASSQETAITYEQYF	TGTGCCAGCAGCCAAGAGACAGCAATAACCTACGAGCAGTACTTC	many	TRBV4-2	TRBJ2-7	-
CASRVDRDSGELFF	TGTGCCAGCAGGGTGGACAGGGACTCCGGGGAGCTGTTTTTT	-	TRBV28	TRBJ2-2	TRBD1
CAISEPWTSGSKDEQFF	TGTGCCATCAGTGAACCCTGGACTAGCGGGAGTAAGGATGAGCAGTTCTTC	-	TRBV10-3	TRBJ2-1	TRBD2
CSVLTDTEAFF	TGCAGCGTCCTGACAGACACTGAAGCTTTCTTT	many	TRBV29-1	TRBJ1-1	-
CASSEGTRDGILNTGELFF	TGTGCCAGCAGTGAGGGGACCCGGGACGGAATTCTGAACACCGGGGAGCTGTTTTTT	many	TRBV2	TRBJ2-2	-
CASSTRGSNEKLFF	TGTGCCAGCAGTACCCGGGGCTCTAATGAAAAACTGTTTTTT	-	TRBV27	TRBJ1-4	-
CASSEWREIYNEQFF	TGTGCCAGCAGTGAATGGCGGGAGATTTACAATGAGCAGTTCTTC	-	TRBV2	TRBJ2-1	TRBD2
CSARRGGTSGRAWETQYF	TGCAGTGCTAGGCGTGGGGGGACTAGCGGGAGGGCCTGGGAGACCCAGTACTTC	many	TRBV20-1	TRBJ2-5	TRBD2
CASSSVNGAYEQYF	TGTGCCAGCAGCTCAGTAAATGGGGCTTACGAGCAGTACTTC	many	TRBV7-9	TRBJ2-7	-
CASSGTGFNEKLFF	TGCGCCAGCTCCGGGACAGGATTTAATGAAAAACTGTTTTTT	many	TRBV5-1	TRBJ1-4	TRBD1